Sequencing of this T cell receptor (beta chain) was carried out in a study of T cell responses to AZD1222 COVID-19 vaccine. The wider study: Pooling was applied to second doses at about 4 or about 12 weeks. Notes on the study in general: Unmutated regions of variants are reportedly targeted by nearly half of spike-specific TCRs. All repertoire sampling was performed exclusively after the peak T cell response. Researchers report vaccine-associated CD4 TCRs spanning spike, with dominance at 160-218 and 743-854.

The germline CDR1 and CDR2 sequences are ENHRY and SYGVKD. The V end lost 3 bases, the J end lost 3 bases, and 11 bases lay between the germline ends. CDR3 length: 14 amino acids. Using immunoSEQ multiplex PCR, the repertoire was profiled, and TCRdb retains in-frame clones only, with some absent. The sample contains roughly 120,000 clones, roughly 90% of which appear only once. Regarding this clone: Its antigen is still unknown.

The chain combines TRBV10-3 with TRBJ1-2; D perhaps matches TRBD1 (6 bases). The source was peripheral blood, collected on day 0 of AZD1222 vaccination. This clonotype was obtained from an adult in good health. The CDR3 reads CAISDRGAYYGYTF. CDR3 coding DNA: TGTGCCATCAGTGACAGGGGCGCTTACTATGGCTACACCTTC.